The following is a T cell receptor (beta chain) sequence with its context. Its antigen is unknown. V lost 2 bases to trimming and J lost 3 bases, with 7 bases between them. The V gene's germline CDR1 is SGHTA and CDR2 FQGNSA. The CDR3 length is 13 residues. Measured with immunoSEQ multiplex PCR; TCRdb has only the in-frame clones, and not every one. The sample records 150,000 to 200,000 clones, over 75% being singletons. This entry belongs to a study of T cell responses to AZD1222 COVID-19 vaccine. Study-wide results and limits: Among those given AZD1222, only five or six were seropositive at baseline. Clonal diversity may have been underestimated, and the donors were mostly white British, with more females than males. Repertoire sampling happened only post peak T cell response. Unmutated variant regions are reportedly the target of nearly half of TCRs that are spike-specific.

The source is an adult in good health. V gene TRBV7-2 combines with J gene TRBJ2-5; D uncertain. Specimen: peripheral blood, collected on day 0 of AZD1222 vaccination. The CDR3 sequence is CASSLTPKETQYF. Here the CDR3 DNA reads TGTGCCAGCAGCTTAACACCAAAAGAGACCCAGTACTTC.